This TCR beta chain stems from a study of blood T cell repertoires in COVID-19. Looking at the study overall: Acute and convalescent COVID-19 samples came from the United States, Italy and Spain. The cDNA or gDNA used as material had been derived from T cells, B-cell-depleted T cells, or PBMCs.

Original analysis: Cell counts per sample came from amplifying reference gene primers. Using immunoSEQ multiplex PCR, the repertoire was profiled, and TCRdb retains in-frame clones only, with some absent. The V and J calls and clone size were taken over from that table, and D and trimming were inferred from the DNA. The data contain 150,000 to 200,000 clones, more than 70% of them seen just once; the ten biggest clones take up 2.8%. This sequence originates from a woman aged 80 or older with active or convalescent COVID-19. The sequencing sample was made of peripheral blood.

CDR3 region: CASSIMGQGESPLHF. DNA for the CDR3: TGTGCCAGTAGTATAATGGGACAGGGTGAATCACCCCTCCACTTT. This chain connects TRBV19 to TRBJ1-6; 9 bases align to TRBD1. J was trimmed by 10 bases and V by 2 bases; bases with no gene match: 6. Per germline, CDR1 LNHDA and CDR2 SQIVND (reference sequence). This CDR3 has 15 residues.